One sample yielded the 21 T cell receptor beta chains listed below, sequenced in a study of identifying expanded T cells in peripheral blood. Profiling relied on immunoSEQ multiplex PCR, and the TCRdb table lists in-frame clones only, not all of them. This table holds fewer than 110,000 clones, 87% found once. The sample consisted of blood. The receptors originated from a person between 18 and 75 years old in good health.

The V call is TRBV7-2, the J call TRBJ1-4; 7 bases are shared with TRBD1. The CDR3 is made up of 15 amino acids. Germline-derived CDR1 and CDR2 are SGHTA and FQGNSA. V was clipped by 0 bases and J by 6 bases; unmatched bases: 4. This CDR3 reads CASSLARGGYEKLFF. CDR3 nucleotides: TGTGCCAGCAGCTTAGCGCGAGGGGGCTATGAAAAACTGTTTTTT. The variable domain in full, with the rest retrieved from reference TRBV7-2 and TRBJ1-4, is GAGVSQSPSNKVTEKGKDVELRCDPISGHTALYWYRQSLGQGLEFLIYFQGNSAPDKSGLPSDRFSAERTGGSVSTLTIQRTQQEDSAVYLCASSLARGGYEKLFFGSGTQLSVL.

The chain is built from TRBV6-6 and TRBJ2-7; 7 bases map to TRBD2. J gave up 5 bases and V 5 bases, and 12 bases lay outside the gene matches. The CDR3 contains 15 residues. Germline CDR1 is MNHNY and CDR2 is SVGAGI (reference sequence). The CDR3 DNA follows: TGTGCCAGCAGTCGCCCCACTAGCGTGCGCAACGAGCAGTACTTC. It yields the protein CASSRPTSVRNEQYF.

This clone was found a few times. The chain links TRBV27 to TRBJ1-2; D is perhaps TRBD1 (5 bases). The CDR3 loop spans 14 amino acids. V lost 4 bases to trimming and J lost 3 bases, with 12 bases between them. CDR1 is MNHEY, CDR2 SMNVEV, per germline (reference sequence). CDR3 loop: CASSSLTAYYGYTF. In nucleotides, the CDR3 is TGTGCCAGCAGTTCGTTGACAGCCTACTATGGCTACACCTTC.

The V call is TRBV19, the J call TRBJ2-5; 9 nucleotides line up with TRBD2. J lost 5 bases, V lost 4 bases, and 8 bases had no gene match. CDR1 LNHDA and CDR2 SQIVND come from the germline V gene (reference sequence). The CDR3 runs to 15 residues. The CDR3 reads CASSNGLALSETQYF. The CDR3 region has the DNA TGTGCCAGTAGTAACGGACTAGCGTTGTCGGAGACCCAGTACTTC.

The V and J genes are TRBV12-1 and TRBJ2-5; the listed D gene, TRBD2, was not tested against the DNA. TRBV12-1 is a pseudogene locus. The CDR3 sequence is 15 residues long. DNA of the CDR3: TGTGCCACCCTGGAACCAAGCGGGGAACTAGAGACCCAGTACTTC. It is translated as CATLEPSGELETQYF.

Concerning this clone: The junction and the germline gene differ at one end; a read error may be behind it. Here the CDR3 reads CSARDLGHTLF. Here the CDR3 DNA reads TGCAGTGCTAGAGATCTGGGACACACTCTCTTT. The chain employs TRBV20-1 and TRBJ1-1; weak D call: TRBD1 (6 bases). The CDR3 contains 11 residues. Germline V gene data show CDR1 as DFQATT and CDR2 as SNEGSKA (reference sequence).

This clone was counted a single time. The CDR3 nucleotides read TGTGCCAGCAGCGTAGCGTGGTCAGAGACCCAGTACTTC. Encoded protein: CASSVAWSETQYF. J is TRBJ2-5 and V is TRBV9, with unresolved D. Germline V gene lookup returns CDR1 SGDLS and CDR2 YYNGEE. The length of the CDR3 is 13 residues. V dropped 0 bases and J dropped 4 bases, with 7 bases sitting between them.

This clone has only one observation. The V and J genes are TRBV7-2 and TRBJ2-1, with 8 bases fitting TRBD1. CDR1 and CDR2 from the germline V gene are SGHTA and FQGNSA. V was clipped by 1 base and J by 7 bases; unmatched bases: 9. The CDR3 loop spans 16 amino acids. Written as DNA, the CDR3 is TGTGCCAGCAGCTTAGGGCCAGGGGGCATATCAAATGAGCAGTTCTTC. Translation gives CASSLGPGGISNEQFF.

The V and J genes are TRBV27 and TRBJ2-7; a weak D match, TRBD2 (5 bases). This CDR3 has 13 amino acids. In germline, CDR1 is MNHEY, CDR2 SMNVEV (reference sequence). The V end lost 3 bases, the J end lost 1 base, and 7 bases lay between the germline ends. CDR3 region: CASSFGGSYEQYF. CDR3 nucleotides: TGTGCCAGCAGTTTTGGAGGTTCCTACGAGCAGTACTTC.

V is TRBV6-5 and J is TRBJ2-3, with 7 positions matching TRBD2. The CDR3 runs 14 residues. Germline-derived CDR1 and CDR2 are MNHEY and SVGAGI. V lost 2 bases to trimming and J lost 2 bases; unmatched junction nucleotides: 1. In DNA form, the CDR3 reads TGTGCCAGCAGTTACCGGGGGGTCACAGATACGCAGTATTTT. Its translation is CASSYRGVTDTQYF.

This chain uses TRBV2 with TRBJ2-3; D uncertain. V was clipped by 8 bases and J by 2 bases, with 8 bases between them. Germline lookup yields CDR1 SNHLY and CDR2 FYNNEI. This CDR3 contains 12 residues. CDR3 DNA: TGTGCCAGCCGTAGAATCACAGATACGCAGTATTTT. It translates to CASRRITDTQYF.

The chain has TRBV7-2 and TRBJ2-7; D is perhaps TRBD1 (6 bases). The CDR3 is 15 amino acids. The V gene's germline CDR1 is SGHTA and CDR2 FQGNSA. V was shortened by 1 base and J by 3 bases, with 13 bases between the two germline ends. The CDR3 DNA is TGTGCCAGCAGCTTAGGGCAGGGGTCATACTACGAGCAGTACTTC. It is translated as CASSLGQGSYYEQYF.

This clone was observed a handful of times. This chain joins TRBV9 and TRBJ2-1, with 11 bases lining up with TRBD2. CDR1 SGDLS and CDR2 YYNGEE come from the germline V gene. Losses at the gene ends were 2 bases for V and 12 bases for J; bases not matched to a gene: 7. The CDR3 is 14 residues long. CDR3 amino acids: CASSVASGGPRQFF. In DNA, the CDR3 is TGTGCCAGCAGCGTCGCTAGCGGGGGGCCGCGGCAGTTCTTC.

The V gene is TRBV29-1, the J gene TRBJ2-3; D could derive from TRBD1 or TRBD2 (6 bases each). V was shortened by 6 bases and J by 7 bases, with 20 bases between the two germline ends. The CDR3 is 14 amino acids. Germline-derived CDR1 and CDR2 are SQVTM and ANQGSEA. The DNA for the CDR3 is TGCAGCGTCGGGCGAGGGGGGAGATTAAATACGCAGTATTTT. Encoded protein: CSVGRGGRLNTQYF.

CDR3 sequence reads: CASSLYGNNEQFF. DNA of the CDR3: TGTGCCAGCAGTTTATATGGTAACAATGAGCAGTTCTTC. This chain uses TRBV27 with TRBJ2-1; D not certain. The CDR3 has 13 residues. Looked up from germline, CDR1 is MNHEY and CDR2 is SMNVEV (reference sequence). Trimming removed 1 base at V and 5 bases at J, with 6 bases between.

The chain combines TRBV28 with TRBJ1-2; D is undetermined. Trimming removed 4 bases at V and 8 bases at J, with 11 bases between. Germline assignment: CDR1 MDHEN and CDR2 SYDVKM. The CDR3 runs 12 residues. The CDR3 loop reads CASSYDSGGYTF. CDR3 DNA: TGTGCCAGCAGTTACGACTCGGGGGGCTACACCTTC.

This chain links TRBV6-1 with TRBJ2-7, with 10 bases fitting TRBD1. With 6 bases clipped from V and 1 base from J, the junction kept 6 bases outside the gene matches. CDR1 is MNHNS, CDR2 SASEGT, per germline. CDR3 length: 15 amino acids. The CDR3 bases are TGTGCCAGCAGGGGGCCGGGACAGGGGTCCTACGAGCAGTACTTC. Its translation: CASRGPGQGSYEQYF.

The chain combines TRBV27 with TRBJ2-3, with 14 bases lining up with TRBD2. Trimming at V came to 6 bases and at J to 6 bases, leaving 11 bases not matched to a gene. The CDR3 loop spans 17 amino acids. Germline CDR1 MNHEY, CDR2 SMNVEV (reference sequence). CDR3 bases: TGTGCCAGCAGCAAGCTGACTAGCGGGGGGGCCACGGATACGCAGTATTTT. Translation gives CASSKLTSGGATDTQYF.

CDR3 DNA: TGTGCCAGCAGCGCGATACAGGACCGGGAAATAAACTACGAGCAGTACTTC. Translating it yields CASSAIQDREINYEQYF. The rearrangement links TRBV28 to TRBJ2-7; D assignment may be TRBD1 or TRBD2 (5 bases each). V lost 6 bases and J lost 3, with 24 bases in between. Germline lookup yields CDR1 MDHEN and CDR2 SYDVKM. The CDR3 has 17 residues. The entire variable domain, with the rest obtained from reference TRBV28 and TRBJ2-7, is as follows: DVKVTQSSRYLVKRTGEKVFLECVQDMDHENMFWYRQDPGLGLRLIYFSYDVKMKEKGDIPEGYSVSREKKERFSLILESASTNQTSMYLCASSAIQDREINYEQYFGPGTRLTVT.

Here the CDR3 reads CASSVLPSDTIYF. The CDR3 nucleotides are TGTGCCAGCAGCGTTCTCCCGAGTGACACCATATATTTT. The chain uses TRBV9 and TRBJ1-3; no clear D. V lost 2 bases and J lost 8, with 11 bases in between. CDR1 is SGDLS and CDR2 is YYNGEE in the germline V gene. CDR3 length: 13 amino acids.

This clone was counted only a few times. This chain connects TRBV4-2 to TRBJ1-2, with D uncertain. The CDR3 loop spans 14 amino acids. Between the trimmed V and J ends, which lost 1 base and 0 bases, there was a span of 6 bases. Germline CDR1 and CDR2: LGHNA and YNFKEQ. DNA of the CDR3: TGTGCCAGCAGCCAAGGTGGGCCTAACTATGGCTACACCTTC. It specifies CASSQGGPNYGYTF.